The text below deals with one T cell receptor (beta chain). The sample comes from a study of OX40 agonist ivuxolimab in advanced cancers. The protocol was immunoSEQ multiplex PCR, while the TCRdb copy is restricted to in-frame clones and leaves out a portion. The sample lists roughly 48,000 clones; 65% to 85% were seen once. The CDR3 spans 13 residues. Germline assignment: CDR1 SGHRS and CDR2 YFSETQ. Losses at the gene ends were 7 bases for V and 2 bases for J; bases not matched to a gene: 4. The TCR comes from an adult with an advanced solid tumor such as melanoma, head and neck, liver or kidney cancer. Source: CD4+ or CD8+ T cells sorted from blood, taken in a trial of the OX40 agonist ivuxolimab. The gene calls are TRBV5-1 and TRBJ2-3; 7 bases match TRBD2. CDR3 amino acids: CASWAGVTDTQYF. The DNA for the CDR3 is TGCGCCAGCTGGGCGGGGGTCACAGATACGCAGTATTTT.